These T cell receptor beta chains were read from a single sample in a study of T cells after yellow fever vaccination. In TCRdb, the 5' RACE reads were re-called with MiXCR into one record per CDR3 protein. The top ten hold 1.1% of the sample, which has 230,000 or so distinct CDR3 sequences, about 7% seen once. The sample was CD4+ T cells sorted from PBMCs, taken on the day of the yellow fever booster vaccination. The receptors were gathered from a man in his thirties or forties who received the YFV17D yellow fever vaccine. Each CDR3 is given with its conserved first and last residue. Fields, in order: V gene, D gene, clone size, J gene, CDR3 length, CDR3 DNA, CDR3 protein. D genes are given only for firm matches. Rows give clone size only sometimes, using once, few, many, or a class for an expanded clone.

>TRBV7-8|NA|few|TRBJ2-7|13
TGTGCCAGCACCACCGCGATCGGCTACGAGCAGTACTTC
CASTTAIGYEQYF
>TRBV7-2|TRBD2|few|TRBJ2-2|15
TGTGCCAGCAAACCGGCTAGCGGCTCGGCCGGGGAGCTGTTTTTT
CASKPASGSAGELFF
>TRBV18|NA|few|TRBJ1-6|15
TGTGCCAGCTCACCAGGGCAGGCCTATAATTCACCCCTCCACTTT
CASSPGQAYNSPLHF
>TRBV5-5|NA|NA|TRBJ2-5|15
TGTGCCAGCAGCTTGGGGGAAGGCAGACAAGAGACCCAGTACTTC
CASSLGEGRQETQYF
>TRBV30|TRBD2|NA|TRBJ2-3|14
TGTGCCTGGAGTACGGGACTAGAGACAGATACGCAGTATTTT
CAWSTGLETDTQYF
>TRBV27|NA|NA|TRBJ2-5|13
TGTGCCAGCAGCACAGGGTTCCAAGAGACCCAGTACTTC
CASSTGFQETQYF
>TRBV20-1|NA|NA|TRBJ2-3|14
TGCAGTGCTGGCCCGGGACTGCCCAGAGATACGCAGTATTTT
CSAGPGLPRDTQYF
>TRBV9|NA|NA|TRBJ1-1|13
TGTGCCAGCAGCGTAGAGGGTCGGGCTGAAGCTTTCTTT
CASSVEGRAEAFF
>TRBV15|NA|many|TRBJ2-1|15
TGTGCCACCACCACAACTAGGTCCCCCTACAATGAGCAGTTCTTC
CATTTTRSPYNEQFF
>TRBV5-1|NA|many|TRBJ2-4|14
TGCGCCAGCAGCTTAGACCCCTTGGGCGACATTCAGTACTTC
CASSLDPLGDIQYF
>TRBV4-3|TRBD1|NA|TRBJ2-6|17
TGCGCCAGCAGCCAAAGGGACAGGGGGCCTGGGGCCAACGTCCTGACTTTC
CASSQRDRGPGANVLTF
>TRBV20-1|NA|many|TRBJ2-1|11
TGCAGTGCTACGGTTTGGAATGAGCAGTTCTTC
CSATVWNEQFF
>TRBV12-3/TRBV12-4|TRBD1|NA|TRBJ2-7|15
TGTGCCAGCAGCGAAGGGGGCGTCTTCCCCTACGAGCAGTACTTC
CASSEGGVFPYEQYF
>TRBV7-2|TRBD2|many|TRBJ2-2|15
TGTGCCAGCAGCTTGAGAACTAGCGAGACCGGGGAGCTGTTTTTT
CASSLRTSETGELFF
>TRBV15|NA|many|TRBJ2-7|17
TGTGCCACCAGCAGAGCCCTGGGTCACGGGAGTAGCTACGAGCAGTACTTC
CATSRALGHGSSYEQYF
>TRBV20-1|NA|many|TRBJ1-2|11
TGCAGTGCTAGAGAAGACTATGGCTACACCTTC
CSAREDYGYTF
>TRBV29-1|NA|many|TRBJ2-1|13
TGCAGCGTTGGAGGCAGCTCCTACAATGAGCAGTTCTTC
CSVGGSSYNEQFF
>TRBV11-2|TRBD2|few|TRBJ2-5|17
TGTGCCAGCAGCTTAGAAGCAAGACTAGCGGGAGTGGAGACCCAGTACTTC
CASSLEARLAGVETQYF
>TRBV7-2|TRBD2|few|TRBJ2-1|15
TGTGCCAGCAGGTGGACTAGCGGGTCCTACAATGAGCAGTTCTTC
CASRWTSGSYNEQFF
>TRBV3-1|NA|many|TRBJ2-3|12
TGTGCCAGCAGCTCCTTCCCAGATACGCAGTATTTT
CASSSFPDTQYF
>TRBV7-6|TRBD2|NA|TRBJ2-5|12
TGTGCCAGCAGCGGGAGGGCGGAGACCCAGTACTTC
CASSGRAETQYF
>TRBV7-2|TRBD2|many|TRBJ2-3|15
TGTGCCAGCAGTAGCGGGGACTCCCTCTTAGATACGCAGTATTTT
CASSSGDSLLDTQYF
>TRBV5-1|TRBD1|many|TRBJ1-5|15
TGCGCCAGCAGCTTGGGGCAGGGGGGGAATCAGCCCCAGCATTTT
CASSLGQGGNQPQHF
>TRBV11-1|NA|many|TRBJ2-1|18
TGTGCCAGCAGCTCCGTGGGGCGGCTGACCACCTCCTACAATGAGCAGTTCTTC
CASSSVGRLTTSYNEQFF
>TRBV3-1|NA|NA|TRBJ2-7|17
TGTGCCAGCAGCCACTCGTACGGGACGACGAGCTCCTACGAGCAGTACTTC
CASSHSYGTTSSYEQYF
>TRBV3-1|NA|NA|TRBJ2-4|15
TGTGCCAGCAGCCAAGATTTAGTAGCCAAAAACATTCAGTACTTC
CASSQDLVAKNIQYF
>TRBV10-3|NA|many|TRBJ2-1|15
TGTGCCATCAGTGACCCGTTAGTGCGCTACAATGAGCAGTTCTTC
CAISDPLVRYNEQFF
>TRBV7-9|NA|few|TRBJ1-3|15
TGTGCCAGCAGCTCGACGGCTTTCTCTGGAAACACCATATATTTT
CASSSTAFSGNTIYF
>TRBV10-3|NA|NA|TRBJ2-5|11
TGTGCCATCAGTAAGGGGGAGACCCAGTACTTC
CAISKGETQYF
>TRBV7-9|TRBD2|NA|TRBJ2-1|15
TGTGCCAGCAGCTCTCTAGCGGGAGTGAACAATGAGCAGTTCTTC
CASSSLAGVNNEQFF
>TRBV20-1|TRBD1|many|TRBJ1-2|17
TGCAGTGCTAGAGATGTTCGGACAGGAAGAAGGTCGGGTGGCTACACCTTC
CSARDVRTGRRSGGYTF
>TRBV19|NA|NA|TRBJ2-3|14
TGTGCCAGTAGTATCCGGGACAACACAGATACGCAGTATTTT
CASSIRDNTDTQYF
>TRBV5-1|NA|few|TRBJ1-1|15
TGCGCCAGCAGCCCCGGTCGGGTGGCTAACACTGAAGCTTTCTTT
CASSPGRVANTEAFF
>TRBV9|TRBD2|many|TRBJ2-5|16
TGTGCCAGCAGCGTAGCCACTAGCGGGAGTAAAGAGACCCAGTACTTC
CASSVATSGSKETQYF
>TRBV5-1|NA|many|TRBJ2-7|13
TGCGCCAGCAGCTCGGTAGGGCTCTACGAGCAGTACTTC
CASSSVGLYEQYF
>TRBV12-3/TRBV12-4|NA|NA|TRBJ1-2|11
TGTGCCAGCAGTTCCAGGGATGGCTACACCTTC
CASSSRDGYTF
>TRBV20-1|TRBD2|many|TRBJ2-3|15
TGCAGTGCACGGGGGACTAGCGGGAGCCCAGATACGCAGTATTTT
CSARGTSGSPDTQYF